This is a list of T cell receptor beta chains from one sample in a study of T cell clones after liver transplantation. TCRdb's copy holds only in-frame clones and misses some; the assay was immunoSEQ multiplex PCR. Among 20,000 to 25,000 clones listed, around two thirds were seen once. The source material was CD4+ T cells from blood, sampled before liver transplant. These TCRs come from a human donor who received a liver transplant. Each CDR3 is given without its conserved first and last residue. The D gene is left open where the match is weak. Only part of the rows carry a size: once, few, many, or a class if the clone is expanded.

>-|TRBD2|TRBJ2-2|TRBV7-7
ASSRREAIGTGELF
>-|TRBD1|TRBJ2-2|TRBV19
ASRTGGDTGELF
>-|-|TRBJ2-3|TRBV19
ASSNDWRGTDTQY
>-|-|TRBJ1-1|TRBV18
ASSPRMGTEAF
>-|-|TRBJ2-1|TRBV28
ASTPFGVGTRNEQF
>-|-|TRBJ2-1|TRBV10-1
ASSDAGFNEQF
>-|-|TRBJ1-5|TRBV5-3
ARSLMDQVVGQPQH
>-|TRBD2|TRBJ2-1|TRBV7-2
ASSSGLAGGRREQF
>-|TRBD1|TRBJ2-1|TRBV4-1
ASSQPDRGGNEQF
>-|-|TRBJ2-2|TRBV25-1
ASSGVGAGELF
>-|-|TRBJ2-2|TRBV19
ASSSRGYTGELF
>few|TRBD1|TRBJ1-1|TRBV7-9
ASSSSGTDTEAF
>few|-|TRBJ2-3|TRBV11-2
ASSYTGDPYTDTQY
>-|-|TRBJ1-5|TRBV7-9
ASSLGTGRVSNQPQH
>-|TRBD1|TRBJ1-1|TRBV5-1
ASSTGQGMGTEAF
>-|TRBD2|TRBJ2-5|TRBV7-2
ASSFAGRGQETQY
>-|-|TRBJ2-1|TRBV11-2
ASSLGQVGEQF
>-|-|TRBJ1-5|TRBV5-6
ASSSAWGGDQPQH
>-|TRBD2|TRBJ2-5|TRBV6-1
ASRRDGRPGGSQY
>-|-|TRBJ2-3|TRBV21-1
ASSPWAGSTDTQY
>few|-|TRBJ1-2|TRBV28
ASTQGQGDVGYT
>-|-|TRBJ1-2|TRBV30
AWEGLNYGYT
>once|TRBD1|TRBJ2-5|TRBV19
ASRLTGGGETQY
>-|TRBD2|TRBJ2-5|TRBV7-8
ASSLLAGARETQY
>-|-|TRBJ1-2|TRBV2
ASMARVGYGYT
>-|-|TRBJ2-2|TRBV2
ASSEGPTGELF
>few|TRBD2|TRBJ2-5|TRBV19
ASKRSGTSVYQETQY
>few|-|TRBJ1-5|TRBV6-5
ASSPDTSNQPQH
>-|-|TRBJ2-2|TRBV7-6
ASSSPGGGREDGELF
>-|TRBD1|TRBJ2-7|TRBV7-2
ASSFMGTESYEQY
>-|-|TRBJ1-1|TRBV7-9
ASSLGSVNTEAF
>once|-|TRBJ1-2|TRBV2
ASSEWGPPDGYT
>-|-|TRBJ2-5|TRBV27
ASSLMDGYQETQY
>-|TRBD1|TRBJ1-2|TRBV30
AWRRQGGYGYT
>few|-|TRBJ2-2|TRBV4-2
ASSQAADGQNTGELF
>-|-|TRBJ2-5|TRBV5-4
ASSFMGGTNEQETQY
>-|TRBD2|TRBJ2-3|TRBV6-1
ASSEIAGGMVDTQY
>once|-|TRBJ1-5|TRBV21-1
ASSRLTVTNQPQH
>few|TRBD1|TRBJ2-1|TRBV19
ASKGQGYNEQF
>few|-|TRBJ1-4|TRBV6-1
ASKRDLNEKLF
>-|-|TRBJ2-4|TRBV6-6
ASQKKGGYIQY
>few|TRBD1|TRBJ2-7|TRBV6-1
ASSARDRGLKLVDEQY
>-|TRBD1|-|TRBV19
ASSSVQGARGGYEQY
>-|TRBD1|TRBJ1-6|TRBV28
ASGGAGQGDSPLH
>-|TRBD1|TRBJ1-1|TRBV6-5
ASSYSKGQGAPEAF
>-|TRBD2|TRBJ2-1|TRBV5-1
ASSSAGGSKTYNEQF
>-|-|TRBJ2-5|TRBV29-1
SVEYKQETQY
>-|-|TRBJ1-1|TRBV6-5
ASSSRGLNTEAF
>-|-|TRBJ1-3|TRBV30
AWMAGSATSSGNTIY
>once|-|TRBJ2-7|TRBV28
ASSKAQVREQY
>-|TRBD2|TRBJ2-3|TRBV28
ASSFTSGGGDTQY